This is a list of T cell receptor beta chains from one sample in a study of T cell responses to AZD1222 COVID-19 vaccine. The assay was immunoSEQ multiplex PCR, and TCRdb's table has in-frame clones only and misses some. The sample comprises about 86,000 clones, almost 80% of which are singletons, and more than 20% rests with the top ten. The material was peripheral blood, obtained on day 0 of AZD1222 vaccination. Receptors were obtained from an adult in good health. Both conserved end residues are part of each CDR3. The D gene is left open where the match is weak. Clone size appears in some rows only: once, few, many, or a class for an expanded clone.

D gene | J gene | V gene | clone size | CDR3 protein | CDR3 DNA
NA | TRBJ2-3 | TRBV7-8 | NA | CASSLVAGTTDTQYF | TGTGCCAGCAGCTTAGTGGCAGGCACCACAGATACGCAGTATTTT
TRBD1 | TRBJ2-7 | TRBV4-1 | NA | CASSRTGVRYEQYF | TGCGCCAGCAGCCGAACAGGGGTGAGATACGAGCAGTACTTC
TRBD2 | TRBJ2-7 | TRBV2 | NA | CASSGSGGGYEQYF | TGTGCCAGCAGTGGGTCGGGAGGAGGGTACGAGCAGTACTTC
NA | TRBJ2-5 | TRBV7-8 | NA | CASSLSLTYLGGETQYF | TGTGCCAGCAGCCTCTCCCTTACATATCTTGGCGGAGAGACCCAGTACTTC
NA | TRBJ2-5 | TRBV19 | NA | CASSVVGQETQYF | TGTGCCAGTAGTGTGGTAGGGCAAGAGACCCAGTACTTC
TRBD1 | TRBJ1-4 | TRBV4-1 | NA | CASSQDRGTDGGEKLFF | TGCGCCAGCAGCCAAGATCGGGGGACAGATGGTGGTGAAAAACTGTTTTTT
TRBD2 | TRBJ2-1 | TRBV30 | NA | CAWSAPGLRNEQFF | TGTGCCTGGAGTGCCCCGGGACTAAGGAATGAGCAGTTCTTC
TRBD1 | TRBJ1-1 | TRBV6-5 | NA | CASIGTDNTEAFF | TGTGCCAGCATCGGGACAGATAACACTGAAGCTTTCTTT
NA | TRBJ2-1 | TRBV4-2 | NA | CASSQDWTISLYNEQFF | TGTGCCAGCAGCCAAGATTGGACTATTTCCCTCTACAATGAGCAGTTCTTC
NA | TRBJ1-3 | TRBV7-9 | NA | CASAARWDSGNTIYF | TGTGCCAGCGCCGCTCGATGGGACTCTGGAAACACCATATATTTT
NA | TRBJ2-7 | TRBV5-1 | many | CASSSTFSYEQYF | TGCGCCAGCAGCTCAACATTTTCCTACGAGCAGTACTTC
NA | TRBJ2-5 | TRBV7-2 | NA | CASSLSGAGAGEETQYF | TGTGCCAGCAGCTTGTCGGGGGCGGGAGCGGGTGAAGAGACCCAGTACTTC
NA | TRBJ1-1 | TRBV7-8 | NA | CASSDVDKRTEAFF | TGTGCCAGCAGCGATGTCGACAAACGGACTGAAGCTTTCTTT
TRBD2 | TRBJ2-7 | TRBV4-2 | NA | CASSQDSTPSSGRAYEQYF | TGTGCCAGCAGCCAAGATTCTACCCCCTCTAGCGGGAGGGCCTACGAGCAGTACTTC
NA | TRBJ2-3 | TRBV5-6 | few | CASSLFRRESLRTDTQYF | TGTGCCAGCAGCTTATTTAGGAGGGAGTCACTTAGGACAGATACGCAGTATTTT
NA | TRBJ1-6 | TRBV10-2 | NA | CASSESKNSPLHF | TGCGCCAGCAGTGAGTCCAAGAATTCACCCCTCCACTTT
TRBD1 | TRBJ2-2 | TRBV4-1 | NA | CASSQTGANTGELFF | TGCGCCAGCAGCCAGACAGGGGCGAACACCGGGGAGCTGTTTTTT
NA | TRBJ2-1 | TRBV11-3 | NA | CASSLDRYNNEQFF | TGTGCCAGCAGCTTAGACCGATATAACAATGAGCAGTTCTTC
NA | TRBJ2-1 | TRBV10-3 | NA | CATQWGRSYNEQFF | TGTGCCACCCAGTGGGGGAGGTCCTACAATGAGCAGTTCTTC
NA | TRBJ2-1 | TRBV7-6 | NA | CASSFSDASYNEQFF | TGTGCCAGCAGCTTTTCGGACGCCTCCTACAATGAGCAGTTCTTC
NA | TRBJ1-5 | TRBV28 | NA | CASSSTSIQGRRGQPQHF | TGTGCCAGCAGTTCCACCTCTATACAGGGCCGAAGGGGGCAGCCCCAGCATTTT
NA | TRBJ1-3 | TRBV9 | NA | CASSVVGQGSGNTIYF | TGTGCCAGCAGCGTAGTCGGGCAGGGGTCTGGAAACACCATATATTTT
TRBD1 | TRBJ2-5 | TRBV9 | NA | CASTKTGDHQETQYF | TGTGCCAGCACCAAGACAGGGGATCACCAAGAGACCCAGTACTTC
NA | TRBJ1-2 | TRBV29-1 | NA | CSAFRDNYGYTF | TGCAGCGCGTTCCGGGACAACTATGGCTACACCTTC
TRBD1 | TRBJ1-5 | TRBV15 | few | CATSRSRDRGNQPQHF | TGTGCCACCAGCAGATCTAGGGACAGGGGTAATCAGCCCCAGCATTTT
NA | TRBJ2-7 | TRBV12-3/TRBV12-4 | NA | CASSFGQYEQYF | TGTGCCAGCAGTTTTGGACAGTACGAGCAGTACTTC
NA | TRBJ2-1 | TRBV5-1 | once | CASSLFGGVGEQFF | TGCGCCAGCAGCTTGTTTGGCGGGGTCGGGGAGCAGTTCTTC
NA | TRBJ2-3 | TRBV7-2 | many | CASSLNSPSTDTQYF | TGTGCCAGCAGCTTAAATTCGCCTAGCACAGATACGCAGTATTTT
NA | TRBJ1-1 | TRBV27 | NA | CASSSYREGTEAFF | TGTGCCAGCAGTTCATATCGGGAGGGCACTGAAGCTTTCTTT
NA | TRBJ1-4 | TRBV19 | few | CAARGDNEKLFF | TGTGCCGCCAGGGGTGATAATGAAAAACTGTTTTTT
TRBD2 | TRBJ2-3 | TRBV7-6 | NA | CASSRGLAGGRNTQYF | TGTGCCAGCAGCCGGGGACTAGCGGGGGGCCGGAATACGCAGTATTTT
NA | TRBJ2-1 | TRBV20-1 | NA | CSARSYNEQFF | TGCAGTGCCCGATCCTACAATGAGCAGTTCTTC
NA | TRBJ2-4 | TRBV1 | NA | CTSSQDRLAGVGWAKNIQYF | TGCACCAGCAGCCAAGATCGACTAGCGGGAGTGGGCTGGGCCAAAAACATTCAGTACTTC
NA | TRBJ1-2 | TRBV6-5 | NA | CASSLREGEDGYTF | TGTGCCAGCAGCCTCCGGGAAGGGGAGGATGGCTACACCTTC
NA | TRBJ2-3 | TRBV5-5 | NA | CASSFGQSSTDTQYF | TGTGCCAGCAGCTTCGGACAGTCTAGCACAGATACGCAGTATTTT
TRBD1 | TRBJ1-6 | TRBV14 | once | CASSQDLGQGIDYYNSPLHF | TGTGCCAGCAGCCAAGATCTTGGACAGGGCATCGACTACTATAATTCACCCCTCCACTTT
NA | TRBJ1-1 | TRBV5-4 | NA | CASSLVGTEAFF | TGTGCCAGCAGCTTGGTGGGCACTGAAGCTTTCTTT
NA | TRBJ1-3 | TRBV4-1 | few | CASSQDPGIGNTIYF | TGCGCCAGCAGCCAAGATCCCGGGATTGGAAACACCATATATTTT
TRBD1 | TRBJ2-6 | TRBV5-4 | NA | CASSTDRGSSGANVLTF | TGTGCCAGCAGCACCGACAGGGGCAGCTCTGGGGCCAACGTCCTGACTTTC
NA | TRBJ1-2 | TRBV2 | NA | CASSEVGNYGYTF | TGTGCCAGCAGTGAAGTAGGGAACTATGGCTACACCTTC
TRBD1 | TRBJ1-2 | TRBV27 | NA | CASSLGTGGNYGYTF | TGTGCCAGCAGTTTAGGGACAGGGGGCAACTATGGCTACACCTTC
NA | TRBJ1-5 | TRBV19 | NA | CASSPNVGQRNQPQHF | TGTGCCAGTAGTCCTAACGTCGGACAGAGGAATCAGCCCCAGCATTTT
NA | TRBJ1-5 | TRBV2 | NA | CASSPDGGGQPQHF | TGTGCCAGCAGCCCAGACGGGGGAGGGCAGCCCCAGCATTTT
TRBD1 | TRBJ1-3 | TRBV10-3 | NA | CAIGDRLRDFSGNTIYF | TGTGCCATCGGGGACAGGTTAAGGGATTTCTCTGGAAACACCATATATTTT
TRBD2 | TRBJ2-2 | TRBV28 | NA | CASRGLAGGGRTGELFF | TGTGCCAGCAGGGGACTAGCGGGAGGGGGAAGAACCGGGGAGCTGTTTTTT
TRBD1 | TRBJ2-7 | TRBV6-5 | NA | CASSRTGASYEQYF | TGTGCCAGCAGTAGGACAGGGGCCTCCTACGAGCAGTACTTC
NA | TRBJ2-7 | TRBV7-2 | NA | CASSLASTVDYEQYF | TGTGCCAGCAGCTTAGCAAGCACAGTGGACTACGAGCAGTACTTC
NA | TRBJ2-7 | TRBV4-3 | NA | CASSQGAQSSYEQYF | TGCGCCAGCAGCCAAGGAGCGCAGAGCTCCTACGAGCAGTACTTC
NA | TRBJ2-1 | TRBV20-1 | NA | CSASRRGLYNEQFF | TGCAGTGCTAGTAGGAGAGGCCTGTACAATGAGCAGTTCTTC
NA | TRBJ1-2 | TRBV28 | NA | CASTTGYYGYTF | TGTGCCAGCACTACAGGGTACTATGGCTACACCTTC
TRBD1 | TRBJ2-5 | TRBV28 | NA | CASSWDREETQYF | TGTGCCAGCAGTTGGGACAGGGAAGAGACCCAGTACTTC